This TCR beta chain originates from a study of control samples from healthy donors and cancer patients. Measured with immunoSEQ multiplex PCR; TCRdb has only the in-frame clones, and not every one. The sample yields around 130,000 clones, over 85% seen once. CDR1 is SQVTM and CDR2 is ANQGSEA in the germline V gene. The V end was cut by 5 bases, the J end by 0 bases, with 17 bases between. The CDR3 covers 16 residues. This clonotype was sampled from a man aged 45-65 years with head and neck cancer. The specimen was PBMCs. The rearrangement links TRBV29-1 to TRBJ2-1, with D possibly being TRBD1 (6 bases). CDR3 protein: CSVPSDRPPSYNEQFF. CDR3 bases: TGCAGCGTTCCTTCAGACAGGCCGCCCTCCTACAATGAGCAGTTCTTC.